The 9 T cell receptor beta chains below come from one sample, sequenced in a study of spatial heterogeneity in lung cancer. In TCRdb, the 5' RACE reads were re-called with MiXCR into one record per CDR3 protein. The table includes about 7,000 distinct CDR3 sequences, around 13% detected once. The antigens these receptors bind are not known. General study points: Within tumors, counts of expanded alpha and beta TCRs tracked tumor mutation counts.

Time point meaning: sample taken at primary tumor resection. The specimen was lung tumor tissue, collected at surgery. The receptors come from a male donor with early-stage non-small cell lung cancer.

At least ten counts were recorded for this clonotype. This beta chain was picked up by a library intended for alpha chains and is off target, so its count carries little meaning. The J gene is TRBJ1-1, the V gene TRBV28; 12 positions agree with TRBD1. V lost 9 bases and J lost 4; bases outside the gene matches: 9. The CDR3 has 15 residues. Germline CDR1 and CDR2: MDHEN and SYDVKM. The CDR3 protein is CASPGQGALGTEAFF. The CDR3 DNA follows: TGTGCCAGTCCGGGACAGGGGGCTTTGGGCACTGAAGCTTTCTTT.

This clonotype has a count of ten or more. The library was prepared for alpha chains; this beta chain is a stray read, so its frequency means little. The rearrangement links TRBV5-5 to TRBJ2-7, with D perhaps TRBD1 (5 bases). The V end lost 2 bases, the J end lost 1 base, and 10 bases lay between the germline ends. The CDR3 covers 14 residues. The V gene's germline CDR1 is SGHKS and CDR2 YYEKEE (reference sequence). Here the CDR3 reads CASSFPDRSYEQYV. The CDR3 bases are TGTGCCAGCAGCTTTCCAGACAGATCCTACGAGCAGTACGTC.

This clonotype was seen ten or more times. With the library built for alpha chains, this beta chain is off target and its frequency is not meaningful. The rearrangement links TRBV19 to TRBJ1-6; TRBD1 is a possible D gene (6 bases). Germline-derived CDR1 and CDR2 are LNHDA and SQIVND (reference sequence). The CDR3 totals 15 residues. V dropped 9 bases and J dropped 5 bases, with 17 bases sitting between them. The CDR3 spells CASQSGGGNNSPLHF. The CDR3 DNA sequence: TGTGCCAGCCAGAGCGGGGGCGGCAATAATTCACCCCTCCACTTT.

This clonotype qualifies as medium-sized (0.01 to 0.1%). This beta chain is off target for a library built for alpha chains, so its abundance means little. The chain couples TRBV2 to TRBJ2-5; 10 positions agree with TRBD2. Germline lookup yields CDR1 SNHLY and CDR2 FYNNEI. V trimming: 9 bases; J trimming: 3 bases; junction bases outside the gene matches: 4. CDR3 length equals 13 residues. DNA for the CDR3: TGTGCCAGTACCGGGACTAGCGAAGAGACCCAGTACTTC. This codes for CASTGTSEETQYF.

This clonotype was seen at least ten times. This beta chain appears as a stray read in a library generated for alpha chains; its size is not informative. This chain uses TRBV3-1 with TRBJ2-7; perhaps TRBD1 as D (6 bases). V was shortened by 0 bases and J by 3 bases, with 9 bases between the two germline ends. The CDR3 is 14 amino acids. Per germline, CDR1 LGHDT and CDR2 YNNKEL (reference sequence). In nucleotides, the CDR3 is TGTGCCAGCAGCCAAGATGCGGACAGCTACGAGCAGTACGTC. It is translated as CASSQDADSYEQYV.

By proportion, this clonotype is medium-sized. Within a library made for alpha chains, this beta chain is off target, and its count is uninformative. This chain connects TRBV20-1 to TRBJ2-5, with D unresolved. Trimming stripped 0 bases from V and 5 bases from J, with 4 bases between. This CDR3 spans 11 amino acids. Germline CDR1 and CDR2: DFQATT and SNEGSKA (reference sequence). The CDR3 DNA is TGCAGTGCTAGAGAAACGGAGACCCAGTACTTC. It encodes CSARETETQYF.

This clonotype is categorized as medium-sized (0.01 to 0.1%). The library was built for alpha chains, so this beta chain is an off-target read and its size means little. The CDR3, as DNA: TGTGCCGTACGGACAGGGAACACTGAAGCTTTCTTT. Translating gives CAVRTGNTEAFF. J is TRBJ1-1 and V is TRBV10-3; TRBD1 matches at 7 bases. The V gene's germline CDR1 is ENHRY and CDR2 SYGVKD. CDR3 length: 12 amino acids. Unmatched junction bases numbered 4, after V lost 11 bases and J lost 1 base.

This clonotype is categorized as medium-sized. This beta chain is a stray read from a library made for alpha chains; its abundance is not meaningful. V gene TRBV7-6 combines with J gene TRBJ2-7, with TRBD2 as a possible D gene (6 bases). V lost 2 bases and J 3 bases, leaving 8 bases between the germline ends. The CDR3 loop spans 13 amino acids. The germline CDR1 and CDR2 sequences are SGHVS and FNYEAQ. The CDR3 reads CASSLLGSYEQYF. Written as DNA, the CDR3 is TGTGCCAGCAGCTTACTCGGGAGCTACGAGCAGTACTTC.

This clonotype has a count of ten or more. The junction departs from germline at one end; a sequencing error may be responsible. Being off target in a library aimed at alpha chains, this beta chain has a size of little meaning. The CDR3: CASSYSRDRRETQYF. The CDR3 DNA is TGTGCCAGCAGCTACTCCAGGGACAGGCGGGAGACCCAGTACTTC. This chain joins TRBV6-6 and TRBJ2-5, with 8 bases aligning to TRBD1. This CDR3 is 15 amino acids long. CDR1 and CDR2 (germline): MNHNY, SVGAGI (reference sequence).